A single sample gave rise to the 12 T cell receptor beta chains below, sequenced in a study of blood T cell repertoires in COVID-19. This table comes from immunoSEQ multiplex PCR, and its TCRdb copy is limited to in-frame clones, with some not included. The sample holds 320,000 or so clones; around 90% are singletons and the top ten take roughly 5.3%. Sequenced sample: PBMCs or T cells enriched from blood (not recorded which). Every receptor here comes from a man aged 55 to 70 who had recovered from COVID-19.

This sequence joins TRBV5-8 and TRBJ1-4, with D perhaps matching TRBD1 (6 bases). This CDR3 is 16 amino acids long. The V end was cut by 4 bases, the J end by 5 bases, with 18 bases between. The germline gives CDR1 SGHTS, CDR2 YDEGEE. DNA of the CDR3: TGTGCCAGCAGCCTCCCGGGGGGGGGCTTAAATGAAAAACTGTTTTTT. It translates to CASSLPGGGLNEKLFF.

The J gene is TRBJ2-5, the V gene TRBV11-2; 8 nucleotides align to TRBD1. Germline V gene data show CDR1 as SGHAT and CDR2 as FQNNGV. Trimming took 5 bases from V and 3 from J; bases not matched to a gene: 5. The CDR3 sequence is 14 residues long. The CDR3 sequence: CASSTRQGKETQYF. As DNA, the CDR3 is TGTGCCAGCAGCACAAGACAGGGGAAAGAGACCCAGTACTTC.

The genes are TRBV5-1 and TRBJ2-1; 11 nucleotides align to TRBD2. CDR1 SGHRS and CDR2 YFSETQ come from the germline V gene. This CDR3 comprises 15 residues. With 1 base clipped from V and 7 bases from J, the junction kept 4 bases outside the gene matches. Here the CDR3 reads CASSLLTSGGNEQFF. DNA for the CDR3: TGCGCCAGCAGCTTGTTAACTAGCGGGGGAAATGAGCAGTTCTTC.

This clone was seen just once. As DNA, the CDR3 is TGTGCCAGCAGCTCTCCTGTGGACAGGGGTGGAGAGCAGTACTTC. Its translation: CASSSPVDRGGEQYF. The gene calls are TRBV5-4 and TRBJ2-7; 9 bases map to TRBD1. The J segment lost 7 bases and the V segment lost 3 bases, leaving 11 bases of the junction unmatched. The length of the CDR3 is 15 residues. The germline CDR1 and CDR2 sequences are SGHNT and YYREEE (reference sequence).

This clone occurred many times. The V call is TRBV5-8, the J call TRBJ1-5; 7 bases align to TRBD1. With 0 bases clipped from V and 7 bases from J, the junction kept 1 base outside the gene matches. Per the germline V gene, CDR1 is SGHTS and CDR2 is YDEGEE. The CDR3 length is 13 residues. The CDR3 sequence is CASSLGQGQPQHF. The CDR3 bases are TGTGCCAGCAGCTTGGGACAGGGCCAGCCCCAGCATTTT. The whole variable domain, remainder taken from reference TRBV5-8 and TRBJ1-5, is EAGVTQSPTHLIKTRGQQATLRCSPISGHTSVYWYQQALGLGLQFLLWYDEGEERNRGNFPPRFSGRQFPNYSSELNVNALELEDSALYLCASSLGQGQPQHFGDGTRLSIL.

This sequence joins TRBV29-1 and TRBJ1-1; D remains ambiguous. The germline CDR1 and CDR2 sequences are SQVTM and ANQGSEA. This CDR3 has 16 residues. With 3 bases removed from V and 5 bases from J, the gap between germline ends came to 22 bases. The CDR3 DNA reads as TGCAGCGTTGAGCCTAGAGACCCCTCCTTTAATACTGAAGCTTTCTTT. It specifies CSVEPRDPSFNTEAFF.

The chain has TRBV10-2 and TRBJ2-3; D remains ambiguous. Germline loops: CDR1 WSHSY, CDR2 SAAADI. Trimming removed 6 bases from V and 0 bases from J, with 10 bases in between. This CDR3 is 14 amino acids long. CDR3 sequence reads: CASSRSHSTDTQYF. The CDR3 DNA is TGCGCCAGCAGCCGATCACATAGCACAGATACGCAGTATTTT.

This clone was recorded only once. The V call is TRBV7-2, the J call TRBJ2-5, with D unclear. Germline V CDR1 and CDR2: SGHTA, FQGNSA. Trimming took 5 bases from V and 0 from J, leaving 7 bases between them. CDR3 length equals 13 residues. CDR3 loop: CASSPRYQETQYF. The CDR3 nucleotides read TGTGCCAGCAGCCCGAGGTACCAAGAGACCCAGTACTTC.

This rearrangement joins TRBV5-6 to TRBJ2-4, with 7 nucleotides matching TRBD1. V shed 5 bases, J shed 5 bases, and the junction held 4 bases outside the gene matches. This CDR3 has 13 residues. CDR1 is SGHDT and CDR2 is YYEEEE in the germline V gene. In DNA, the CDR3 is TGTGCCAGCAGAACCGGGACAGAAAACATTCAGTACTTC. This encodes CASRTGTENIQYF.

This chain joins TRBV10-3 and TRBJ1-1; 7 bases map to TRBD1. V gave up 6 bases and J gave up 5 bases; unmatched junction bases: 9. This CDR3 comprises 14 residues. CDR1 is ENHRY, CDR2 SYGVKD, per germline. The CDR3 loop reads CAIRPQGVATEAFF. The CDR3 DNA reads as TGTGCCATCAGACCTCAGGGGGTCGCGACTGAAGCTTTCTTT.

This chain links TRBV2 with TRBJ1-5; TRBD1 matches at 7 bases. V dropped 1 base and J dropped 13; count of bases not matched to a gene: 10. The germline gives CDR1 SNHLY, CDR2 FYNNEI. The CDR3 is 14 amino acids. CDR3 DNA: TGTGCCAGCAGTGAAGTGGGACAGATTAGGAAGCAGCATTTT. This translates into CASSEVGQIRKQHF. The complete variable domain, with remaining parts taken from reference TRBV2 and TRBJ1-5, reads EPEVTQTPSHQVTQMGQEVILRCVPISNHLYFYWYRQILGQKVEFLVSFYNNEISEKSEIFDDQFSVERPDGSNFTLKIRSTKLEDSAMYFCASSEVGQIRKQHFGDGTRLSIL.

This chain links TRBV7-9 with TRBJ1-2; 7 bases agree with TRBD1. In germline, CDR1 is SEHNR, CDR2 FQNEAQ (reference sequence). The CDR3 is 16 residues long. V dropped 4 bases and J dropped 0; count of bases not matched to a gene: 8. The CDR3 sequence: CASSSGQLVANYGYTF. The CDR3 DNA reads as TGTGCCAGCAGCTCGGGACAGCTTGTAGCTAACTATGGCTACACCTTC.